These T cell receptor beta chains were read from a single sample in a study of blood T cell repertoires in COVID-19. Profiling relied on immunoSEQ multiplex PCR, and the TCRdb table lists in-frame clones only, not all of them. The data show around 300,000 clones, more than 70% seen once. The sample comprised peripheral blood. Every receptor here comes from a man aged 30 to 45 with active or convalescent COVID-19. The CDR3 runs from the conserved cysteine through the conserved F or W. D genes are given only for firm matches. A row's size may be missing; if present it is once, few, many or a size class.

DNA: TGCAGCGTTCTTGGCTATCAGGCTACGCAGTATTTT; CDR3: CSVLGYQATQYF; size: .; J: TRBJ2-3; D: .; V: TRBV29-1
DNA: TGTGCCAGCCATGGCTACACAGTAGCCTATAATTCACCCCTCCACTTT; CDR3: CASHGYTVAYNSPLHF; size: few; J: TRBJ1-6; D: .; V: TRBV2
DNA: TGTGCCAGCAGTGACCCGACGCGGGACAGTTGCTACGAGCAGTACTTC; CDR3: CASSDPTRDSCYEQYF; size: .; J: TRBJ2-7; D: .; V: TRBV6-4
DNA: TGCGCCAGCAGCCACCGCCGGGGAGGAAACACCATATATTTT; CDR3: CASSHRRGGNTIYF; size: .; J: TRBJ1-3; D: .; V: TRBV4-1
DNA: TGTGCCAGCAGCGTAGCCTATTCACCCCTCCACTTT; CDR3: CASSVAYSPLHF; size: once; J: TRBJ1-6; D: .; V: TRBV13
DNA: TGTGCCACCAGTGATTTCCGGGGTCGCACAGATACGCAGTATTTT; CDR3: CATSDFRGRTDTQYF; size: .; J: TRBJ2-3; D: .; V: TRBV24-1
DNA: TGTGCCAGCAGCGACAGCGGGAGTTTAAGGGAGCAGTTCTTC; CDR3: CASSDSGSLREQFF; size: .; J: TRBJ2-1; D: TRBD2; V: TRBV7-9
DNA: TGTGCCAGCAGCCTTAGCGTAGATACGCAGTATTTT; CDR3: CASSLSVDTQYF; size: .; J: TRBJ2-3; D: .; V: TRBV3-1/TRBV3-2
DNA: TGTGCCAGCAGCCGGCAGGGCAGCTCCTACGAGCAGTACTTC; CDR3: CASSRQGSSYEQYF; size: .; J: TRBJ2-7; D: .; V: TRBV11-3
DNA: TGTGCCGTGGGGGCAGGTGGGGTGACTGAAGCTTTCTTT; CDR3: CAVGAGGVTEAFF; size: .; J: TRBJ1-1; D: .; V: TRBV28
DNA: TGCGCCAGCAGCCAGGAGAGAAGACAGCCCCAGCATTTT; CDR3: CASSQERRQPQHF; size: .; J: TRBJ1-5; D: .; V: TRBV4-3
DNA: TGTGCCAGTAGTATAGGGTCCAACAGGGAAATTGAAGCTTTCTTT; CDR3: CASSIGSNREIEAFF; size: .; J: TRBJ1-1; D: .; V: TRBV19
DNA: TGTGCCAGCAGCGTAGGACTATCGGGGGTGAACACTGAAGCTTTCTTT; CDR3: CASSVGLSGVNTEAFF; size: .; J: TRBJ1-1; D: .; V: TRBV9
DNA: TGCACCAGCAGCCATGGGAGGGGGAGGGGAAGAAGCAATCAGCCCCAGCATTTT; CDR3: CTSSHGRGRGRSNQPQHF; size: .; J: TRBJ1-5; D: .; V: TRBV1
DNA: TGTGCCAGTAGTCCCGCTCCCGGGGGCTCCTATAATTCACCCCTCCACTTT; CDR3: CASSPAPGGSYNSPLHF; size: .; J: TRBJ1-6; D: .; V: TRBV19
DNA: TGTGCCAGCAGCTTATTGGGCAGGGTGGCCCAAGAGACCCAGTACTTC; CDR3: CASSLLGRVAQETQYF; size: once; J: TRBJ2-5; D: .; V: TRBV7-9
DNA: TGTGCCAGCAGTCGGGGACAGAACTATGGCTACACCTTC; CDR3: CASSRGQNYGYTF; size: .; J: TRBJ1-2; D: TRBD1; V: TRBV6-5
DNA: TGTGCCAGCTCACCACGACAGATGAACACTGAAGCTTTCTTT; CDR3: CASSPRQMNTEAFF; size: .; J: TRBJ1-1; D: .; V: TRBV18
DNA: TGTGCCAGTAAGACCAGCCCCGGGGGACAGGGGCAGCCCCAGCATTTT; CDR3: CASKTSPGGQGQPQHF; size: once; J: TRBJ1-5; D: TRBD1; V: TRBV19
DNA: TGTGCCAGCAGCTTAGTGGAGGGATTGCCTTTGGGCTACACCTTC; CDR3: CASSLVEGLPLGYTF; size: .; J: TRBJ1-2; D: .; V: TRBV7-9
DNA: TGCGCCAGCAGCCAAGATGTTCTGGGCAGGGGGAGCGAGCAGTACTTC; CDR3: CASSQDVLGRGSEQYF; size: .; J: TRBJ2-7; D: TRBD1; V: TRBV4-3
DNA: TGTGCCAGCTCACCCGAGTACGAGCAGTACTTC; CDR3: CASSPEYEQYF; size: once; J: TRBJ2-7; D: .; V: TRBV18
DNA: TGTGCCTGGAGTTTTACTCGGAGGAACTATGGCTACACCTTC; CDR3: CAWSFTRRNYGYTF; size: .; J: TRBJ1-2; D: .; V: TRBV30
DNA: TGTGCCAGCAGCCCGACAGTCTCTGGGGCCAACGTCCTGACTTTC; CDR3: CASSPTVSGANVLTF; size: .; J: TRBJ2-6; D: .; V: TRBV7-9
DNA: TGTGCCAGCAGTGAGGGGGCTAGCGGCATCTACGAGCAGTACTTC; CDR3: CASSEGASGIYEQYF; size: .; J: TRBJ2-7; D: .; V: TRBV2
DNA: TGTGCCAGCAGATCAACAGGGGGCTATGGCTACACCTTC; CDR3: CASRSTGGYGYTF; size: .; J: TRBJ1-2; D: TRBD1; V: TRBV6-5
DNA: TGTGCCAGCAGTTTCGTCTCGAGGGATCAGCCCCAGCATTTT; CDR3: CASSFVSRDQPQHF; size: few; J: TRBJ1-5; D: .; V: TRBV28
DNA: TGTGCCACCAGCTCCCAGGGGGCGGAAAAACTGTTTTTT; CDR3: CATSSQGAEKLFF; size: .; J: TRBJ1-4; D: TRBD1; V: TRBV15
DNA: TGTGCCAGCAGCCTGCAGCGGGCTAGCACAGATACGCAGTATTTT; CDR3: CASSLQRASTDTQYF; size: .; J: TRBJ2-3; D: .; V: TRBV7-3
DNA: TGTGCCAGCAGTCCGCGGGGGATCCCCTACAATGAGCAGTTCTTC; CDR3: CASSPRGIPYNEQFF; size: few; J: TRBJ2-1; D: TRBD2; V: TRBV6-2/TRBV6-3
DNA: TGTGCCAGCAGCTTAACGGCGGTCAGGGGGACTGAAGCTTTCTTT; CDR3: CASSLTAVRGTEAFF; size: once; J: TRBJ1-1; D: TRBD1; V: TRBV7-3
DNA: TGTGCCAGCAGTCCCCACAGCTCTAATCAGCCCCAGCATTTT; CDR3: CASSPHSSNQPQHF; size: .; J: TRBJ1-5; D: .; V: TRBV6-1
DNA: TGTGCCAGCACCCCCGGGAGGGAAGGCAATGAGCAGTTCTTC; CDR3: CASTPGREGNEQFF; size: .; J: TRBJ2-1; D: TRBD2; V: TRBV6-5
DNA: TGCGCCAGCAGCCAAGAGGGCGGTAGGGGATTAACCGGGGAGCTGTTTTTT; CDR3: CASSQEGGRGLTGELFF; size: .; J: TRBJ2-2; D: .; V: TRBV4-1
DNA: TGTGCCACCAGTGATTCGGGGACAGCCCAGCATTTT; CDR3: CATSDSGTAQHF; size: .; J: TRBJ1-5; D: TRBD1; V: TRBV24-1
DNA: TGTGCCAGTAGCAACAGGGGTAGGAGGAACACTGAAGCTTTCTTT; CDR3: CASSNRGRRNTEAFF; size: .; J: TRBJ1-1; D: TRBD1; V: TRBV19
DNA: TGTGCCAGCAGTGAAGCACAGCGGGGGCGCATAGGGGCAGATACGCAGTATTTT; CDR3: CASSEAQRGRIGADTQYF; size: .; J: TRBJ2-3; D: TRBD2; V: TRBV6-1
DNA: TGTGCCAGCAGTTTAGGGACAACTGGCTACACCTTC; CDR3: CASSLGTTGYTF; size: .; J: TRBJ1-2; D: .; V: TRBV12-3/TRBV12-4
DNA: TGTGCCAGCAGCGCGGGGGCCACCGGGGAGCTGTTTTTT; CDR3: CASSAGATGELFF; size: few; J: TRBJ2-2; D: .; V: TRBV21-1
DNA: TGTGCCAGCAGTTCGAGGACTAGAGTTCCCGGGGAGCTGTTTTTT; CDR3: CASSSRTRVPGELFF; size: once; J: TRBJ2-2; D: TRBD2; V: TRBV6-2/TRBV6-3
DNA: TGCGCCAGCAGCTCACGACAGGGATACGAGCAGTACTTC; CDR3: CASSSRQGYEQYF; size: .; J: TRBJ2-7; D: TRBD1; V: TRBV4-1
DNA: TGTGCCAGCAGTCACAGGCGCGGGAACACCGGGGAGCTGTTTTTT; CDR3: CASSHRRGNTGELFF; size: .; J: TRBJ2-2; D: .; V: TRBV7-2